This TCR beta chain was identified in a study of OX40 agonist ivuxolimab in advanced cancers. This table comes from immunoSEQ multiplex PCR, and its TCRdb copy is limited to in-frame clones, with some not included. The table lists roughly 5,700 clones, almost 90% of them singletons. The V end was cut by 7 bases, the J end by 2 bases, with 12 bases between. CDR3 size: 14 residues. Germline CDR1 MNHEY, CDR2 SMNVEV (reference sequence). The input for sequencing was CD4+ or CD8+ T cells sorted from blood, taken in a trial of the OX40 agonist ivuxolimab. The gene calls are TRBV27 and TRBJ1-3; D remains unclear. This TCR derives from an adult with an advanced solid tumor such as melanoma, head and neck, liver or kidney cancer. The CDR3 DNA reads TGTGCCAGCACCCCCCGTCGGGCTGGAAACACCATATATTTT. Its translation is CASTPRRAGNTIYF.